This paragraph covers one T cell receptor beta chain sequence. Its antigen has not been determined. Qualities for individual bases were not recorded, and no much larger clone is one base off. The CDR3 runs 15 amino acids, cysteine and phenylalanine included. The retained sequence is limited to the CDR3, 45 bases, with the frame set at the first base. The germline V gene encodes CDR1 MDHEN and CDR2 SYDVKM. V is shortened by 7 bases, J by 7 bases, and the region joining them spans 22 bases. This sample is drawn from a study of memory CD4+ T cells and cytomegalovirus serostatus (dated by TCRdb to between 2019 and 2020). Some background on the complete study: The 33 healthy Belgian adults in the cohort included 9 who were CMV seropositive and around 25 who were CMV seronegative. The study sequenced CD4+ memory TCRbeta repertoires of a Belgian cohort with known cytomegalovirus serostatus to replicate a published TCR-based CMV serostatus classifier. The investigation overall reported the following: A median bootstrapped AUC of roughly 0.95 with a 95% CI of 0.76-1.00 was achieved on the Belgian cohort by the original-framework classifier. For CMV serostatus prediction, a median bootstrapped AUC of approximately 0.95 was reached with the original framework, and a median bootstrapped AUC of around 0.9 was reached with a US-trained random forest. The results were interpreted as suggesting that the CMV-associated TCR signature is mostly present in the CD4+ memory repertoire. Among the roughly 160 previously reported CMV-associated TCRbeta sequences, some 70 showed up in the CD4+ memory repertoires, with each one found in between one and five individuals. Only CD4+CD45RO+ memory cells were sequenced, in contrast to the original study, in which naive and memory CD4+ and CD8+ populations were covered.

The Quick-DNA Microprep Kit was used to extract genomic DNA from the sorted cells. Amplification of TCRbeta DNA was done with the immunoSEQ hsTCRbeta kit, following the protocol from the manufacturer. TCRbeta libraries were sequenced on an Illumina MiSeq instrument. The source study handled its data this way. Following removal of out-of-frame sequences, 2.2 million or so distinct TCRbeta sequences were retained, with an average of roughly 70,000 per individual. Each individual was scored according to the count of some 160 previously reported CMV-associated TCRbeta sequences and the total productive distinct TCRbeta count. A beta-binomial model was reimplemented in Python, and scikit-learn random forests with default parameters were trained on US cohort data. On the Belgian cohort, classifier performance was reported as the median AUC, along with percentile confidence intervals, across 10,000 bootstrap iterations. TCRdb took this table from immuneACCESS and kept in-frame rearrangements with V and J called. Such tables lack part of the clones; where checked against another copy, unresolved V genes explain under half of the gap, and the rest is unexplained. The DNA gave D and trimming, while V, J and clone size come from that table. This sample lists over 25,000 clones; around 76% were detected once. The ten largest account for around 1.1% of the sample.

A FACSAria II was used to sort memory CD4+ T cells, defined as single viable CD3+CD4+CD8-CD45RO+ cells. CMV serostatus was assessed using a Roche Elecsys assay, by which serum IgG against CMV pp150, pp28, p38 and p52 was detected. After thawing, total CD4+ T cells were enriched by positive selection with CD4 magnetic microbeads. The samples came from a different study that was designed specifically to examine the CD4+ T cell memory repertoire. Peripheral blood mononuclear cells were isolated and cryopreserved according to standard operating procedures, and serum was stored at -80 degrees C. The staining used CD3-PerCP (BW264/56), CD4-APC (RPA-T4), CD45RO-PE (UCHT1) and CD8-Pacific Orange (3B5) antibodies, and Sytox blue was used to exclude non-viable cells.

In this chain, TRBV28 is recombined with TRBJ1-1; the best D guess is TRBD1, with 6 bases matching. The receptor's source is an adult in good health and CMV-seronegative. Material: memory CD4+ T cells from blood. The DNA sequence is TGTGCCAGCAATTCGGGGGGCCATGGATTAGATGAAGCTTTCTTT. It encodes CASNSGGHGLDEAFF.